Each of the 30 T cell receptor beta chains below was sequenced from the same sample in a study of cytomegalovirus exposure and HLA in healthy donors. Vbeta (60) and Jbeta (13) primers were used in the PCR. Assay: immunoSEQ multiplex PCR; the TCRdb copy retains only in-frame clones and omits some. The sample consists of 60,000 to 70,000 clones, 70% to 80% of them appearing once. Sequenced sample: PBMCs. These TCRs come from a young man in good health and CMV-seropositive.

As regards this clone: In the same sample, other DNA sequences code for this CDR3. The rearrangement joins TRBV29-1 to TRBJ1-1; D uncertain. The V end lost 1 base, the J end lost 0 bases, and 6 bases lay between the germline ends. CDR1 is SQVTM and CDR2 is ANQGSEA in the germline V gene. This CDR3 comprises 13 residues. Written as DNA, the CDR3 is TGCAGCGTTGAAGGCCGGTTGAACACTGAAGCTTTCTTT. It specifies CSVEGRLNTEAFF.

The chain joins TRBV10-3 to TRBJ1-2; 7 bases fit TRBD1. Germline lookup yields CDR1 ENHRY and CDR2 SYGVKD. V lost 5 bases to trimming and J lost 8 bases; unmatched junction nucleotides: 17. This CDR3 has 16 amino acids. The DNA of the CDR3 is TGTGCCATCAGTAACTCGAGGACAGGCGAAGGAAAAGGCTACACCTTC. As protein: CAISNSRTGEGKGYTF.

The V call is TRBV5-6, the J call TRBJ1-5, with D tentatively TRBD1 (5 bases). This CDR3 has 14 amino acids. Germline V gene sequence: CDR1 SGHDT, CDR2 YYEEEE. V lost 3 bases, J lost 9 bases, and 16 bases lay in between. Here the CDR3 reads CASSYGTERGPQHF. The CDR3 nucleotides are TGTGCCAGCAGCTACGGGACCGAGCGGGGGCCCCAGCATTTT.

The chain recombines TRBV4-1 with TRBJ2-4, with D tentatively TRBD2 (6 bases). The germline CDR1 and CDR2 sequences are MGHRA and YSYEKL. The V and J ends lost 0 bases and 1 base respectively, with 10 bases between them. This CDR3 contains 16 residues. The CDR3 region has the DNA TGCGCCAGCAGCCAAGAAGGAGGGATGGCCAAAAACATTCAGTACTTC. Residues: CASSQEGGMAKNIQYF.

This chain links TRBV29-1 with TRBJ1-1; no firm D call. This CDR3 has 14 amino acids. Germline V gene sequence: CDR1 SQVTM, CDR2 ANQGSEA. The V gene lost 6 bases and the J gene lost 1 base, with 15 bases spanning the gap. The CDR3, as DNA: TGCAGCGTAGTTCCCGGGGATTGGAACACTGAAGCTTTCTTT. This encodes CSVVPGDWNTEAFF.

This clone occurred once. This chain uses TRBV2 with TRBJ2-7; D remains unclear. This CDR3 is 13 amino acids long. In germline, CDR1 is SNHLY, CDR2 FYNNEI. Trimming left V 8 bases short and J 4 bases short, with 15 bases between. The CDR3, as DNA: TGTGCCAGCGCGATGCAACTGACTTACGAGCAGTACTTC. Its protein is CASAMQLTYEQYF.

V is TRBV18 and J is TRBJ1-1; 8 positions match TRBD1. After removal of 3 bases from V and 3 bases from J, the junction contained 3 bases not matched to a gene. CDR1 is KGHSH and CDR2 is LQKENI in the germline V gene. The length of the CDR3 is 14 residues. This CDR3 is CASSPAGGDTEAFF. In nucleotides, the CDR3 is TGTGCCAGCTCACCCGCAGGGGGCGACACTGAAGCTTTCTTT.

This sequence joins TRBV11-2 and TRBJ2-1; 8 bases match TRBD2. In germline, CDR1 is SGHAT, CDR2 FQNNGV. The CDR3 covers 14 residues. Trimming at V came to 1 base and at J to 7 bases, leaving 3 bases not matched to a gene. The chain's CDR3 is CASSLAGGPNEQFF. CDR3 bases: TGTGCCAGCAGCTTAGCGGGGGGGCCTAATGAGCAGTTCTTC.

The rearrangement uses TRBV5-4 and TRBJ1-2, with a weak D call TRBD1 (5 bases). Trimming took 4 bases from V and 3 from J, leaving 10 bases between them. The CDR3 covers 13 residues. Germline V gene sequence: CDR1 SGHNT, CDR2 YYREEE (reference sequence). The DNA of the CDR3 is TGTGCCAGCAGCCCGGCCAGGGACTATGGCTACACCTTC. It yields the protein CASSPARDYGYTF.

The chain couples TRBV28 to TRBJ1-2, with D unresolved. The CDR3 runs 11 residues. Deletions cut 6 bases from V and 2 bases from J, with 4 bases between. Germline CDR1 is MDHEN and CDR2 is SYDVKM. DNA for the CDR3: TGTGCCAGCAGCTCGAACTATGGCTACACCTTC. Translation: CASSSNYGYTF.

The rearrangement joins TRBV6-5 to TRBJ1-1; D is possibly TRBD1 (5 bases). Germline lookup yields CDR1 MNHEY and CDR2 SVGAGI. The V and J ends lost 3 bases and 6 bases respectively, with 14 bases between them. The CDR3 sequence is 14 residues long. CDR3 residues: CASSYRGKVAEAFF. The CDR3 DNA reads TGTGCCAGCAGTTATCGGGGGAAGGTGGCTGAAGCTTTCTTT.

The rearrangement joins TRBV11-2 to TRBJ2-1, with unresolved D. Trimming cost V 1 base and J 3 bases, with 7 bases left between them. Germline-derived CDR1 and CDR2 are SGHAT and FQNNGV. The CDR3 has 14 residues. DNA for the CDR3: TGTGCCAGCAGCTTAGCGGCGGTCTACAATGAGCAGTTCTTC. It specifies CASSLAAVYNEQFF.

V is TRBV10-1 and J is TRBJ2-3, with 11 bases fitting TRBD2. This CDR3 is 13 amino acids long. The germline CDR1 and CDR2 sequences are WNHNN and SYGVQD (reference sequence). Trimming at V came to 6 bases and at J to 6 bases, leaving 2 bases not matched to a gene. CDR3 in DNA: TGCGCCAGCAGCTCTAGCGGGAGGGATACGCAGTATTTT. This gives the protein CASSSSGRDTQYF.

This chain connects TRBV30 to TRBJ1-5, with D perhaps TRBD1 (5 bases). Germline V CDR1 and CDR2: GTSNPN, SVGIG (reference sequence). Trimming shortened V by 1 base and J by 5 bases, and 12 bases separated the two germline ends. The CDR3 has 14 residues. The CDR3 sequence: CAWSARGVDQPQHF. For the CDR3, the DNA is TGTGCCTGGAGTGCCCGGGGGGTGGATCAGCCCCAGCATTTT.

The V and J genes are TRBV4-2 and TRBJ2-1; 8 bases match TRBD2. V shed 1 base, J shed 5 bases, and the junction held 7 bases outside the gene matches. Germline V gives CDR1 LGHNA, CDR2 YNFKEQ. The CDR3 has 16 residues. CDR3 DNA: TGTGCCAGCAGCCAAGTTTCGGGGGGGGCCGACAATGAGCAGTTCTTC. Amino acid sequence: CASSQVSGGADNEQFF.

The V and J genes are TRBV7-2 and TRBJ2-3; no firm D call. Germline CDR1 and CDR2: SGHTA and FQGNSA. Trimming removed 5 bases at V and 9 bases at J, with 24 bases between. The CDR3 has 16 amino acids. The chain's CDR3 is CASSPYLAATQATQYF. CDR3 sequence (DNA): TGTGCCAGCAGCCCGTACTTAGCTGCCACACAAGCAACGCAGTATTTT.

The chain joins TRBV4-2 to TRBJ1-1; D not resolved. This CDR3 spans 14 amino acids. Germline V lookup: CDR1 LGHNA, CDR2 YNFKEQ. The V gene lost 1 base and the J gene lost 1 base, with 7 bases spanning the gap. The CDR3: CASSQGGWNTEAFF. The CDR3 DNA is TGTGCCAGCAGCCAAGGAGGGTGGAACACTGAAGCTTTCTTT.

The chain joins TRBV27 to TRBJ2-3; D remains ambiguous. This CDR3 is built from 12 residues. The germline V and J ends were trimmed by 6 bases and 2 bases, with 6 bases remaining between them. The germline gives CDR1 MNHEY, CDR2 SMNVEV (reference sequence). The DNA for the CDR3 is TGTGCCAGCAGACAATCCACAGATACGCAGTATTTT. Encoded protein: CASRQSTDTQYF.

This clone was observed a few times. V gene TRBV5-4 combines with J gene TRBJ1-2, with 9 bases identical to TRBD1. Germline V gene data show CDR1 as SGHNT and CDR2 as YYREEE (reference sequence). V lost 4 bases to trimming and J lost 8 bases; unmatched junction nucleotides: 6. The CDR3 is made up of 13 amino acids. CDR3 nucleotides: TGTGCCAGCAGCCTTACAGGGGGCTGGGGCTACACCTTC. The encoded protein is CASSLTGGWGYTF.

The chain links TRBV6-5 to TRBJ2-2; 7 positions agree with TRBD1. Germline assignment: CDR1 MNHEY and CDR2 SVGAGI. The CDR3 contains 14 residues. Unmatched junction bases numbered 5, after V lost 7 bases and J lost 3 bases. The CDR3: CASKTGDHTGELFF. In DNA, the CDR3 is TGTGCCAGCAAAACAGGGGACCACACCGGGGAGCTGTTTTTT.

The chain employs TRBV30 and TRBJ2-1, with TRBD2 as a possible D gene (5 bases). CDR1 is GTSNPN and CDR2 is SVGIG in the germline V gene (reference sequence). Trimming pared 2 bases from V and 12 bases from J, leaving 14 bases between. This CDR3 region has 12 residues. The CDR3 DNA reads as TGTGCCTGGAGTCCCCGAGCGGACCGGCAGTTCTTC. Protein sequence: CAWSPRADRQFF.

The V call is TRBV5-1, the J call TRBJ2-1, with D unclear. Germline CDR1 reads SGHRS; CDR2 reads YFSETQ. V lost 0 bases and J lost 3, with 7 bases in between. The CDR3 extends over 14 amino acids. The CDR3 sequence: CASSLETSYNEQFF. The CDR3 region has the DNA TGCGCCAGCAGCTTGGAGACAAGCTACAATGAGCAGTTCTTC.

This sequence joins TRBV25-1 and TRBJ2-2; D not resolved. Per the germline V gene, CDR1 is MGHDK and CDR2 is SYGVNS. This CDR3 has 15 amino acids. V lost 3 bases and J 3 bases, leaving 11 bases between the germline ends. The CDR3 here is CASSDALTYTGELFF. For the CDR3, the DNA is TGTGCCAGCAGTGACGCGCTGACTTACACCGGGGAGCTGTTTTTT.

The chain is built from TRBV30 and TRBJ1-1; D is possibly TRBD1 (6 bases). The germline gives CDR1 GTSNPN, CDR2 SVGIG (reference sequence). The CDR3 covers 14 residues. Trimming removed 4 bases from V and 6 bases from J, with 18 bases in between. The CDR3 sequence is CAWTLGGALAEAFF. The CDR3 DNA follows: TGTGCCTGGACCTTAGGGGGGGCGTTGGCTGAAGCTTTCTTT.

The chain employs TRBV6-1 and TRBJ2-3; TRBD2 might be the D (5 bases). Germline V gene sequence: CDR1 MNHNS, CDR2 SASEGT. V lost 0 bases, J lost 8 bases, and 15 bases lay in between. This CDR3 is 15 amino acids long. CDR3 sequence: CASSEALTGWGTQYF. The CDR3 nucleotides are TGTGCCAGCAGTGAAGCCCTGACGGGATGGGGTACGCAGTATTTT.

The V call is TRBV4-2, the J call TRBJ2-5, with TRBD2 identical over 9 bases. This CDR3 region has 15 residues. V lost 1 base to trimming and J lost 2 bases; unmatched junction nucleotides: 2. Germline CDR1 and CDR2: LGHNA and YNFKEQ. In DNA, the CDR3 is TGTGCCAGCAGCCAAGGCCTAGCGGGGCAAGAGACCCAGTACTTC. Its protein product is CASSQGLAGQETQYF.

The rearrangement links TRBV6-1 to TRBJ1-5; D is unclear. This CDR3 spans 15 amino acids. The germline V gene encodes CDR1 MNHNS and CDR2 SASEGT. V dropped 8 bases and J dropped 3 bases, with 17 bases sitting between them. In DNA form, the CDR3 reads TGTGCCAGCGGAGCCTACCGAGCGCCCAATCAGCCCCAGCATTTT. Its translation: CASGAYRAPNQPQHF.

CDR3 sequence reads: CASRGGTTNEKLFF. The CDR3 DNA reads as TGTGCCAGCAGGGGCGGGACGACTAATGAAAAACTGTTTTTT. The genes are TRBV6-5 and TRBJ1-4, with D possibly matching TRBD1 (5 bases). The CDR3 consists of 14 residues. Germline V gene data show CDR1 as MNHEY and CDR2 as SVGAGI. V was trimmed by 6 bases and J by 2 bases, leaving 10 bases between them.

The genes are TRBV30 and TRBJ2-1, with a tentative D call TRBD2 (6 bases). V was trimmed by 0 bases and J by 0 bases, leaving 12 bases between them. Germline values: CDR1 GTSNPN, CDR2 SVGIG (reference sequence). The CDR3 length is 16 residues. Here the CDR3 DNA reads TGTGCCTGGAGTGTAGGGACTGGCAGCTCCTACAATGAGCAGTTCTTC. Protein product: CAWSVGTGSSYNEQFF.

The gene calls are TRBV11-3 and TRBJ2-5; perhaps TRBD1 as D (6 bases). Trimming stripped 5 bases from V and 5 bases from J, with 15 bases between. Germline CDR1 and CDR2: SGHNT and YENEEA. The CDR3 is 14 residues long. CDR3 in amino acids: CASSPNRVSETQYF. The CDR3 DNA reads as TGTGCCAGCAGCCCGAACAGGGTGTCGGAGACCCAGTACTTC.